This TCR beta chain was captured by sequencing in a study of blood T cell repertoires in COVID-19 (TCRdb year 2020). Some background on the complete study: Samples from collaborators originated in the United States, Italy and Spain and spanned both the acute and convalescent phases of COVID-19. The material from the prospective study consisted of cDNA or gDNA derived from T cells, B-cell-depleted T cells, or PBMCs. Deeply sampled blood TCRbeta repertoires from subjects exposed to, actively infected with, or recovered from COVID-19 were included in the dataset. The repertoires were made available in a free public database intended to serve as a resource for research on the immune response to SARS-CoV-2. The samples were drawn from the first 160 participants of the ongoing ImmuneRACE study and from 1,200 or so subjects provided by 6 global collaborators. A de-identified subject ID, COVID-19 status, age in years and sex were almost always included in the sample metadata. Where available, HLA class I and class II types were obtained from metadata supplied by the sample provider rather than from assay-based typing. Study-wide conclusions, independent of this receptor: The amount of clinical and demographic metadata varied by source and participant and was provided uncurated.

Relative to germline, V is 5 bases shorter and J is 1 base shorter, with 8 bases between their ends. The cysteine opens and the phenylalanine closes a CDR3 of 13 amino acids. CDR3 DNA is the only sequence kept; it has 39 bases, read in frame from the first base. From the germline V gene, CDR1 is MGHRA and CDR2 is YSYEKL. Whole blood was collected in K2EDTA tubes by collaborating institutions according to the institutions' own protocols. Collaborator samples were shipped for TCRbeta analysis as frozen whole blood, isolated PBMCs, or DNA extracted from either sample type. About this clone itself: Its antigen specificity is not known. Base qualities are not at hand, and no much larger clone is one base apart.

TCRbeta CDR3 regions were amplified from genomic DNA by means of the immunoSEQ Assay, a bias-controlled multiplex PCR. In the authors' own workflow: The number of nucleated cells in each sample was estimated by amplification of reference gene primers within the assay. To quantify the absolute abundance of each unique TCRbeta CDR3 rearrangement, sequence reads were collapsed and filtered. For each sample, productive Simpson clonality was calculated as the square root of Simpson's diversity index over productive rearrangements. Entries here come from immuneACCESS through TCRdb and include only in-frame sequences with V and J called. Some clones fail to appear in such tables; in the studies checked, an unresolved V gene covers under half of the shortfall, and the cause of the remainder is unknown. That table is the source of V, J and clone size, and D and trimming were worked out from the DNA. The sample includes some 370,000 clones, with roughly 90% observed a single time. The ten largest clonotypes hold 1.2% of the sample.

The sequenced sample consisted of peripheral blood. The TCR was taken from a man aged 40-49 years with acute or convalescent COVID-19. This receptor chain uses TRBV4-1 and TRBJ1-1, with the identity of the D gene unclear. The CDR3 reads as follows: CASSNEENTEAFF. The DNA sequence is TGCGCCAGCAGCAACGAGGAGAACACTGAAGCTTTCTTT.